The 15 T cell receptor beta chains given below trace back to one sample, sequenced in a study of shared clonotypes between healthy human individuals. Profiling relied on immunoSEQ multiplex PCR, and the TCRdb table lists in-frame clones only, not all of them. The table lists 2 million to 3 million clones, 90% to 95% of them singletons, with around 0.4% in the top ten. The sequencing sample was made of naive CD4+ T cells from PBMCs. The sample's subset: CD45RA+ positively selected. The receptors come from a young man in good health. Some clones in this sample may be carry-over from other donors' samples.

As concerns this clone: Within the sample, other DNA sequences also encode this same CDR3. The chain combines TRBV5-1 with TRBJ2-5; 7 nucleotides agree with TRBD2. Germline CDR1 is SGHRS and CDR2 is YFSETQ. The CDR3 totals 14 residues. V lost 0 bases to trimming and J lost 5 bases; unmatched junction nucleotides: 4. CDR3 coding DNA: TGCGCCAGCAGCTTGGGAGGGGAGGGGGAGACCCAGTACTTC. This gives the protein CASSLGGEGETQYF.

The chain uses TRBV5-8 and TRBJ2-1, with D maybe TRBD1 (6 bases). Germline V gene sequence: CDR1 SGHTS, CDR2 YDEGEE. This CDR3 is built from 13 residues. With 1 base removed from V and 10 bases from J, the gap between germline ends came to 12 bases. CDR3 amino acids: CASSLWDTKEQFF. As DNA, the CDR3 is TGTGCCAGCAGCTTGTGGGACACGAAAGAGCAGTTCTTC. The full variable domain, in which reference TRBV5-8 and TRBJ2-1 provide the parts outside the CDR3, is EAGVTQSPTHLIKTRGQQATLRCSPISGHTSVYWYQQALGLGLQFLLWYDEGEERNRGNFPPRFSGRQFPNYSSELNVNALELEDSALYLCASSLWDTKEQFFGPGTRLTVL.

J is TRBJ2-1 and V is TRBV4-3; D unresolved. This CDR3 comprises 11 residues. Germline V gene data show CDR1 as LGHNA and CDR2 as YSLEER. With 1 base removed from V and 12 bases from J, the gap between germline ends came to 7 bases. CDR3 in amino acids: CASSQGYRQFF. Written as DNA, the CDR3 is TGCGCCAGCAGCCAAGGTTATAGGCAGTTCTTC.

The J gene is TRBJ2-2, the V gene TRBV27, with 7 bases identical to TRBD1. This CDR3 contains 14 residues. Germline CDR1 and CDR2: MNHEY and SMNVEV (reference sequence). The ends lost 3 bases at V and 7 bases at J; junction bases unmatched: 5. CDR3 DNA sequence: TGTGCCAGCAGTTTTTCCAGGGGGATCGGGGAGCTGTTTTTT. Its translation: CASSFSRGIGELFF.

The chain has TRBV5-8 and TRBJ1-3; D remains ambiguous. Trimming took 0 bases from V and 7 from J, leaving 8 bases between them. Germline CDR1 is SGHTS and CDR2 is YDEGEE. The CDR3 contains 13 residues. The CDR3 is CASSLAARNTIYF. The CDR3 DNA sequence: TGTGCCAGCAGCTTGGCCGCCAGGAACACCATATATTTT.

The V and J genes are TRBV7-3 and TRBJ2-7, with D unresolved. Germline-derived CDR1 and CDR2 are SGHTA and FQGTGA. Trimming left V 11 bases short and J 3 bases short, with 14 bases between. This CDR3 comprises 12 residues. CDR3 amino acids: CARYPPYYEQYF. DNA of the CDR3: TGTGCCCGCTACCCCCCTTACTACGAGCAGTACTTC.

This clone was counted a few times. The chain recombines TRBV7-8 with TRBJ1-5, with D uncertain. Trimming removed 4 bases at V and 3 bases at J, with 16 bases between. CDR1 SGHVS and CDR2 FQNEAQ come from the germline V gene. The CDR3 sequence is 16 residues long. For the CDR3, the DNA is TGTGCCAGCAGCTGGACCGTAGCTTCACCCAATCAGCCCCAGCATTTT. Its translation: CASSWTVASPNQPQHF.

Notes on this clone: The same CDR3 can be traced to other DNA sequences in this sample. The chain carries TRBV7-2 and TRBJ1-2; TRBD1 is a possible D gene (6 bases). The germline CDR1 and CDR2 sequences are SGHTA and FQGNSA. The length of the CDR3 is 13 residues. Trimming took off 2 bases at V and 6 bases at J, with 10 bases between the two ends. CDR3 DNA sequence: TGTGCCAGCAGCTTACGGGGGCGGGATGGCTACACCTTC. Protein: CASSLRGRDGYTF.

For this clone: Other nucleotide sequences in the sample specify the same CDR3. The chain links TRBV6-1 to TRBJ1-5; TRBD1 is a possible D gene (5 bases). Trimming cost V 4 bases and J 2 bases, with 12 bases left between them. The CDR3 runs 15 residues. Germline CDR1 reads MNHNS; CDR2 reads SASEGT. The CDR3 nucleotides read TGTGCCAGCAGTGGTCGGGCGGGACGCAATCAGCCCCAGCATTTT. Its protein is CASSGRAGRNQPQHF.

This chain joins TRBV4-3 and TRBJ2-3, with 12 positions matching TRBD2. The junction had 22 bases not matched to a gene; V was cut back by 4 bases and J by 2 bases. The CDR3 sequence is 22 residues long. The germline CDR1 and CDR2 sequences are LGHNA and YSLEER. The CDR3 nucleotides are TGCGCCAGCAGCCGCTACTCGGCGGGCGGGGGACTAGCGGGTTCCTCCACAGATACGCAGTATTTT. This sequence encodes CASSRYSAGGGLAGSSTDTQYF.

On this clone: The identical CDR3 is also encoded by other nucleotide sequences in the sample. This chain links TRBV7-2 with TRBJ2-7; 13 bases line up with TRBD2. The CDR3 has 15 residues. The germline V gene has CDR1 SGHTA and CDR2 FQGNSA. V shed 2 bases, J shed 3 bases, and the junction held 1 base outside the gene matches. The CDR3 spells CASSLRTSGSYEQYF. DNA for the CDR3: TGTGCCAGCAGCTTACGGACTAGCGGGAGCTACGAGCAGTACTTC.

This sequence joins TRBV5-1 and TRBJ2-5; D is unclear. The ends were cut back, 1 base at V and 1 base at J, with 11 bases in the middle. CDR3 size: 15 residues. Germline lookup yields CDR1 SGHRS and CDR2 YFSETQ. CDR3 sequence reads: CASSLPAGVQETQYF. As DNA, the CDR3 is TGCGCCAGCAGCTTGCCCGCTGGAGTCCAAGAGACCCAGTACTTC.

V gene TRBV28 combines with J gene TRBJ1-4, with D possibly being TRBD1 (6 bases). The germline CDR1 and CDR2 sequences are MDHEN and SYDVKM. The CDR3 runs 15 residues. Between the trimmed V and J ends, which lost 8 bases and 7 bases, there was a span of 20 bases. CDR3 loop: CASGPRTAWGEKLFF. The CDR3 bases are TGTGCCAGCGGACCCCGGACAGCCTGGGGTGAAAAACTGTTTTTT. Combining the CDR3 with reference TRBV28 and TRBJ1-4 gives the whole variable domain DVKVTQSSRYLVKRTGEKVFLECVQDMDHENMFWYRQDPGLGLRLIYFSYDVKMKEKGDIPEGYSVSREKKERFSLILESASTNQTSMYLCASGPRTAWGEKLFFGSGTQLSVL.

The chain recombines TRBV18 with TRBJ2-5, with D unclear. The CDR3 spans 13 residues. Per the germline V gene, CDR1 is KGHSH and CDR2 is LQKENI. Trimming shortened V by 4 bases and J by 5 bases, and 11 bases separated the two germline ends. The CDR3 DNA follows: TGTGCCAGCTCACTCCCACAAGGGGAGACCCAGTACTTC. This codes for CASSLPQGETQYF.

The V gene is TRBV11-2, the J gene TRBJ2-2; D unclear. Germline V gene lookup returns CDR1 SGHAT and CDR2 FQNNGV. The V end lost 2 bases, the J end lost 4 bases, and 5 bases lay between the germline ends. This CDR3 comprises 13 residues. The CDR3 DNA reads TGTGCCAGCAGCTTACAGGTCACCGGGGAGCTGTTTTTT. Encoded protein: CASSLQVTGELFF.